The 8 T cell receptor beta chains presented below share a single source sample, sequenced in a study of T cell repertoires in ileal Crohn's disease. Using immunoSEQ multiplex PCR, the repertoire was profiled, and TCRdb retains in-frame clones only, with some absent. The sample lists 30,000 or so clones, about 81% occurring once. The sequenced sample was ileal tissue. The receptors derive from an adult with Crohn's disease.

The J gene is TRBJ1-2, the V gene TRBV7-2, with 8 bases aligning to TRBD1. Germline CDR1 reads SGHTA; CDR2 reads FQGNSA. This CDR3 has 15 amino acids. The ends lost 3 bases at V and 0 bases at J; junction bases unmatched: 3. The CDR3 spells CASSFGQGTNYGYTF. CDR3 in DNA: TGTGCCAGCAGCTTCGGACAGGGAACTAACTATGGCTACACCTTC.

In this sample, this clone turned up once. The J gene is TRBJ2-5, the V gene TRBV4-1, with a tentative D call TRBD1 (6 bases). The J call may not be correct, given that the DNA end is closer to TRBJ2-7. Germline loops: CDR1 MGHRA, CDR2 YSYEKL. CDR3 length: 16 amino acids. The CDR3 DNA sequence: TGCGCCAGCAGCCCACAGTTTTGGCAGGGGAGCTACGAGCAGTACTTC. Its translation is CASSPQFWQGSYEQYF.

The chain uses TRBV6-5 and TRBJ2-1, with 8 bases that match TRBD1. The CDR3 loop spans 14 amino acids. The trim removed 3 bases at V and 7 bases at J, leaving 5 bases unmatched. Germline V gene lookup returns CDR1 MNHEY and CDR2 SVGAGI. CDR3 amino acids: CASSYRDRRNEQFF. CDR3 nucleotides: TGTGCCAGCAGTTATCGGGACAGGAGGAATGAGCAGTTCTTC.

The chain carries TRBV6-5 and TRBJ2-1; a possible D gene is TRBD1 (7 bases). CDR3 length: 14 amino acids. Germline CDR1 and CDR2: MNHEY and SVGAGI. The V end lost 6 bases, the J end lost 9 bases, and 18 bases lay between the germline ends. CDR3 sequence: CASSQGGDQGEQFF. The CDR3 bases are TGTGCCAGCAGCCAGGGGGGCGATCAGGGTGAGCAGTTCTTC.

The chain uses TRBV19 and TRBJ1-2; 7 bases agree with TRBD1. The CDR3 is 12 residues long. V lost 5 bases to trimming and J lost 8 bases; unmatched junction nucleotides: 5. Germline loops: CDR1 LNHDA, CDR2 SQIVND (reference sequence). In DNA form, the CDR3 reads TGTGCCAGTAGTCTCCAGGGGGGAGGCTACACCTTC. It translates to CASSLQGGGYTF.

CDR3 sequence (DNA): TGCGCCAGCAGCTACTCCGGGACAGGGAATGAAAAACTGTTTTTT. Its translation: CASSYSGTGNEKLFF. The V gene is TRBV5-1, the J gene TRBJ1-4; 9 bases agree with TRBD1. The CDR3 contains 15 residues. V lost 3 bases to trimming and J lost 5 bases; unmatched junction nucleotides: 5. Looked up from germline, CDR1 is SGHRS and CDR2 is YFSETQ.

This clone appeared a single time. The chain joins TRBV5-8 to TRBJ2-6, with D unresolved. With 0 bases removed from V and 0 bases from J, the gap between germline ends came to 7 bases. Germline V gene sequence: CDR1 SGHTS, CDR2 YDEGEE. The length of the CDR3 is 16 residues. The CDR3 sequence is CASSLAVFSGANVLTF. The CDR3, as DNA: TGTGCCAGCAGCTTGGCTGTGTTCTCTGGGGCCAACGTCCTGACTTTC.

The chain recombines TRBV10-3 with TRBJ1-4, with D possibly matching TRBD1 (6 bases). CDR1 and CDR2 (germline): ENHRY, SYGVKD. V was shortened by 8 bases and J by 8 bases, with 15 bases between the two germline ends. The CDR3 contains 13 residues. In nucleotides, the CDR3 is TGTGCCATCTCAGGGGACCCTCGGGAAAAACTGTTTTTT. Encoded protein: CAISGDPREKLFF.